This record concerns one T cell receptor (beta chain) sequence. Antigen specificity is unknown. These data come from a study of CD8+ T cells in alopecia areata. This CDR3 has 16 residues. Trimming took 4 bases from V and 3 from J; bases not matched to a gene: 8. Germline V lookup: CDR1 MNHEY, CDR2 SVGAGI. General study points: Shared TCR sequences were less clear between patients than in mice, possibly partly from HLA diversity. Higher clonality and more expanded CD8+ clones appeared in lesional than normal scalp.

TCR sequencing used cDNA made by reverse transcription of extracted RNA. Libraries were prepared by immunoSEQ multiplex PCR; TCRdb keeps only in-frame clonotypes and omits some of them. The sample yields approximately 140,000 clones, 87% seen once. V usage is TRBV6-5 and J usage is TRBJ2-3; 9 nucleotides align to TRBD1. Sample: CD8+ T cells sorted from blood, taken at week 0. This receptor was identified in a human donor with alopecia areata. The CDR3 is CASSSRTGARTDTQYF. CDR3 bases: TGTGCCAGCAGTTCCCGGACAGGGGCAAGGACAGATACGCAGTATTTT.